This TCR beta chain was retrieved from a study of shared clonotypes between healthy human individuals. Findings and limits, study-wide: Naive subsets generally exceeded memory subsets in estimated richness.

Trimming cost V 4 bases and J 5 bases; bases outside gene matches: 6. This CDR3 is built from 15 residues. The germline CDR1 and CDR2 sequences are MNHNS and SASEGT. Division of CD4+ cells produced a CD45RA+ naive subset and a CD45RA-negative memory subset. Points on this clone: No antigen is known for it.

DNA at about 210 ng, tens of thousands of T cell genomes, went into sorted-subset replicate PCRs. This table comes from immunoSEQ multiplex PCR, and its TCRdb copy is limited to in-frame clones, with some not included. The repertoire has about 2.5 million clones, around 90% of them found once; the top ten carry 0.37%. The chain employs TRBV6-1 and TRBJ2-5, with 11 bases matching TRBD1. The clonotype comes from a man between 18 and 35 years old in good health. Some clones in this sample may be carry-over from other donors' samples. Material: naive CD4+ T cells from PBMCs. Subset given: CD45RA+ positively selected. This CDR3 is CASSARDRGFETQYF. Written as DNA, the CDR3 is TGTGCCAGCAGTGCTCGGGACAGGGGGTTCGAGACCCAGTACTTC.